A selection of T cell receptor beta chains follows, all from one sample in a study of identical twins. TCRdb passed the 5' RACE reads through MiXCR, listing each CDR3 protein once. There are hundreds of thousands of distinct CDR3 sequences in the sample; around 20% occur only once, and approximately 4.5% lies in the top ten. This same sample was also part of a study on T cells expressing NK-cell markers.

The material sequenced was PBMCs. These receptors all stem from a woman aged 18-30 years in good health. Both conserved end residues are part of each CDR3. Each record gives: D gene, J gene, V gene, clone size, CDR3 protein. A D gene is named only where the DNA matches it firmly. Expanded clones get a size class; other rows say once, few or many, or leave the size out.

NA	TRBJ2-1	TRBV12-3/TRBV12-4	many	CASSRLATDRYNEQFF
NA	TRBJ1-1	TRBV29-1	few	CSVRGNGPDTEAFF
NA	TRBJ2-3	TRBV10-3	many	CAIGGFTSTDTQYF
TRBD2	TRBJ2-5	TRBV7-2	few	CASSLVLAGQETQYF
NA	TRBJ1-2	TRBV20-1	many	CSARMVGPGTFYGYTF
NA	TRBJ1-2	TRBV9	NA	CARVGGGYYGYTF
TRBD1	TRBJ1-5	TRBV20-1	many	CSAIPTGGSQPQHF
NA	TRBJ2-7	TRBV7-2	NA	CASSLASPDYEQYF
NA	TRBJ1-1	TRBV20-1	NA	CSAREGRDGTEAFF
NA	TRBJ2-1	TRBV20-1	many	CSAKGTFLSEQFF
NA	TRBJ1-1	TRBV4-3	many	CASSQGREAFF
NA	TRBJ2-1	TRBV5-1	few	CASSRRTGTSEQFF
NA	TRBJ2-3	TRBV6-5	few	CASSYVARGTDTQYF
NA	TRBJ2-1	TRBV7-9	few	CASRPRDLSYNEQFF
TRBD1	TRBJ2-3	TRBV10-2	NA	CASTSLRGQGADTQYF
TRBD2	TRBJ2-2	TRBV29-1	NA	CSVVAPSGKGGELFF
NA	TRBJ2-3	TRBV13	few	CASSLGISITDTQYF
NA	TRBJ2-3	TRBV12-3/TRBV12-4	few	CASGGRAGTSTDTQYF
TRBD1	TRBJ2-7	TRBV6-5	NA	CASSYAGTGPYEQYF
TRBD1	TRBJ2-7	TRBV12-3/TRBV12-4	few	CASSSVTGPLSYEQYF
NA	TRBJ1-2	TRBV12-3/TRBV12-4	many	CASSSTGGYGYTF
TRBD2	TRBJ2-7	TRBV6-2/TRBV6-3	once	CASSPLLAGPPYEQYF